This T cell receptor (beta chain) was observed in a study of neurological immune-mediated disorders. The CDR3 loop spans 18 amino acids. V shed 2 bases and J shed 0 bases, with 15 bases lying between them. Germline V gene sequence: CDR1 SGHKS, CDR2 YYEKEE (reference sequence). There are many counts of this clonotype. TCRdb independently ran MiXCR on the 5' RACE reads; one entry per CDR3 protein. The sample lists roughly 75,000 distinct CDR3 sequences; 2.5% to 3% were seen once. Specimen: PBMCs. The sequence derives from a woman younger than 45 with multiple sclerosis. The chain employs TRBV5-5 and TRBJ1-6; weak D call: TRBD1 (6 bases). CDR3 in amino acids: CASSLGRTAPSYNSPLHF. The CDR3 DNA sequence: TGTGCCAGCAGCTTAGGGCGGACAGCGCCCTCCTATAATTCACCCCTCCACTTT. The variable domain in full, completed from reference TRBV5-5 and TRBJ1-6, reads DAGVTQSPTHLIKTRGQQVTLRCSPISGHKSVSWYQQVLGQGPQFIFQYYEKEERGRGNFPDRFSARQFPNYSSELNVNALLLGDSALYLCASSLGRTAPSYNSPLHFGNGTRLTVT.